The 32 T cell receptor beta chains listed next were all sequenced from one sample in a study of blood T cell repertoires in COVID-19. The data were produced by immunoSEQ multiplex PCR, yet TCRdb's version contains in-frame clones alone and is incomplete. The sample contains about 250,000 clones, 86% of which appear only once. Sequencing was carried out using peripheral blood. Receptor source: a woman older than 75 with COVID-19, enrolled during active disease.

V and J are TRBV30 and TRBJ2-3; 11 nucleotides line up with TRBD1. V trimming: 3 bases; J trimming: 8 bases; junction bases outside the gene matches: 7. The germline CDR1 and CDR2 sequences are GTSNPN and SVGIG (reference sequence). The CDR3 is made up of 14 amino acids. For the CDR3, the DNA is TGTGCCTGGAGCGACGGGACAGGGGGTATTACGCAGTATTTT. Translated: CAWSDGTGGITQYF.

V gene TRBV3-1 (or the pseudogene TRBV3-2) combines with J gene TRBJ2-5, with 9 bases fitting TRBD2. Germline V lookup: CDR1 LGHDT, CDR2 YNNKEL (reference sequence). V was clipped by 1 base and J by 5 bases; unmatched bases: 2. The CDR3 covers 14 residues. This chain's CDR3 is CASSQGGGVETQYF. Here the CDR3 DNA reads TGTGCCAGCAGCCAAGGCGGGGGGGTGGAGACCCAGTACTTC.

CDR3 nucleotide sequence: TGTGCCAGCAGTAAGGACAGCTCCTACGAGCAGTACTTC. Protein product: CASSKDSSYEQYF. The chain carries TRBV28 and TRBJ2-7, with D perhaps matching TRBD1 (6 bases). The germline gives CDR1 MDHEN, CDR2 SYDVKM. The CDR3 totals 13 residues. With 5 bases removed from V and 0 bases from J, the gap between germline ends came to 8 bases.

The chain couples TRBV13 to TRBJ1-3; a weak D match, TRBD1 (5 bases). The CDR3 totals 16 residues. Trimming stripped 1 base from V and 4 bases from J, with 14 bases between. Germline CDR1 is PRHDT and CDR2 is FYEKMQ (reference sequence). The CDR3 loop reads CASSLVQGRLGNTIYF. The DNA for the CDR3 is TGTGCCAGCAGCTTAGTGCAGGGTAGACTGGGAAACACCATATATTTT.

The V call is TRBV3-1 (or the pseudogene TRBV3-2), the J call TRBJ2-5; 15 bases match TRBD2. Germline lookup yields CDR1 LGHDT and CDR2 YNNKEL (reference sequence). CDR3 length equals 14 residues. J was trimmed by 4 bases and V by 8 bases; bases with no gene match: 2. The CDR3 DNA reads as TGTGCCAGCGGACTAGCGGGGGGGGGAGAGACCCAGTACTTC. Translating gives CASGLAGGGETQYF.

The chain has TRBV29-1 and TRBJ2-1; D remains ambiguous. CDR1 is SQVTM and CDR2 is ANQGSEA in the germline V gene. Trimming took 0 bases from V and 9 from J, leaving 6 bases between them. This CDR3 is 11 amino acids long. The CDR3 reads CSVEDPGEQFF. The DNA for the CDR3 is TGCAGCGTTGAAGATCCCGGTGAGCAGTTCTTC.

V is TRBV10-3 and J is TRBJ1-2, with no clear D. The V and J ends lost 7 bases and 7 bases respectively, with 16 bases between them. The length of the CDR3 is 13 residues. Germline loops: CDR1 ENHRY, CDR2 SYGVKD. Here the CDR3 reads CAITPTELGGYTF. DNA for the CDR3: TGTGCCATCACCCCGACGGAGTTGGGTGGCTACACCTTC.

The genes are TRBV28 and TRBJ1-1, with D perhaps TRBD1 (5 bases). The CDR3 has 15 amino acids. The ends were cut back, 2 bases at V and 0 bases at J, with 10 bases in the middle. The germline V gene encodes CDR1 MDHEN and CDR2 SYDVKM. This chain's CDR3 is CASSLPTTVNTEAFF. CDR3 coding DNA: TGTGCCAGCAGTTTACCTACGACAGTGAACACTGAAGCTTTCTTT.

The rearrangement links TRBV29-1 to TRBJ2-5; D call uncertain. The CDR3 sequence is 13 residues long. V lost 2 bases to trimming and J lost 7 bases, with 14 bases between them. From germline, CDR1 is SQVTM and CDR2 ANQGSEA. In nucleotides, the CDR3 is TGCAGCGTTGAAACCGGAGCTCCTAGGACCCAGTACTTC. The encoded protein is CSVETGAPRTQYF.

J is TRBJ2-5 and V is TRBV6-2 or TRBV6-3, with D possibly matching TRBD2 (6 bases). Germline V CDR1 and CDR2: MNHEY, SVGEGT. This CDR3 has 17 amino acids. The V end lost 7 bases, the J end lost 5 bases, and 26 bases lay between the germline ends. The chain's CDR3 is CASNPDPGLRGSETQYF. In DNA, the CDR3 is TGTGCCAGCAACCCTGATCCGGGACTCCGTGGGTCGGAGACCCAGTACTTC.

The rearrangement links TRBV7-3 to TRBJ1-1; weak D call: TRBD1 (6 bases). This CDR3 has 13 residues. The V end was cut by 5 bases, the J end by 1 base, with 8 bases between. Germline CDR1 SGHTA, CDR2 FQGTGA. CDR3 residues: CASSVQGNTEAFF. Written as DNA, the CDR3 is TGTGCCAGCAGCGTACAGGGGAACACTGAAGCTTTCTTT.

The chain uses TRBV10-3 and TRBJ1-6, with a weak D call TRBD1 (5 bases). Germline values: CDR1 ENHRY, CDR2 SYGVKD. Trimming removed 11 bases at V and 10 bases at J, with 18 bases between. CDR3 length: 13 amino acids. The CDR3 region is CAHQGDRGSPLHF. The CDR3 nucleotides are TGTGCCCATCAAGGTGACAGAGGATCACCCCTCCACTTT.

The chain links TRBV3-1 (or the pseudogene TRBV3-2) to TRBJ1-2; a possible D gene is TRBD1 (5 bases). CDR1 is LGHDT, CDR2 YNNKEL, per germline (reference sequence). Trimming left V 0 bases short and J 2 bases short, with 16 bases between. The CDR3 is 17 residues long. The CDR3 sequence: CASSQDRRVTQNYGYTF. For the CDR3, the DNA is TGTGCCAGCAGCCAAGATCGCAGGGTTACCCAAAACTATGGCTACACCTTC.

This chain uses TRBV7-2 with TRBJ1-5; no clear D gene. The V gene's germline CDR1 is SGHTA and CDR2 FQGNSA. This CDR3 is 14 amino acids long. V lost 4 bases to trimming and J lost 1 base, with 8 bases between them. The CDR3 is CASSSRVSNQPQHF. CDR3 nucleotides: TGTGCCAGCAGCTCGAGGGTGAGCAATCAGCCCCAGCATTTT.

The DNA of the CDR3 is TGTGCCAGCAGCTTCTCAGGGGTAGGTGGCTACACCTTC. Residues: CASSFSGVGGYTF. The chain is built from TRBV5-4 and TRBJ1-2, with D perhaps matching TRBD1 (6 bases). The V end was cut by 2 bases, the J end by 7 bases, with 12 bases between. This CDR3 has 13 residues. The germline CDR1 and CDR2 sequences are SGHNT and YYREEE (reference sequence).

The chain uses TRBV6-5 and TRBJ1-2; TRBD1 matches 10 bases. Germline trimming cut 6 bases from V and 1 base from J; bases unmatched to any gene: 5. The germline CDR1 and CDR2 sequences are MNHEY and SVGAGI. The CDR3 contains 15 residues. The CDR3 region has the DNA TGTGCCAGCAGCGCCTGGGACAGGGGTAACTATGGCTACACCTTC. Translating it yields CASSAWDRGNYGYTF.

This clone was seen once. This chain links TRBV30 with TRBJ1-5; the D gene is possibly TRBD1 (6 bases). Trimming removed 3 bases from V and 6 bases from J, with 15 bases in between. This CDR3 is 14 amino acids long. Germline V gene data show CDR1 as GTSNPN and CDR2 as SVGIG (reference sequence). The CDR3 loop is CAWSGGRGSQPQHF. The CDR3 bases are TGTGCCTGGAGCGGGGGGCGGGGGTCTCAGCCCCAGCATTTT.

This CDR3 is CASSFPGETQYF. The CDR3, as DNA: TGTGCCAGCAGCTTTCCCGGAGAGACCCAGTACTTC. The chain carries TRBV7-2 and TRBJ2-5; D is ambiguous. Trimming left V 3 bases short and J 4 bases short, with 6 bases between. The CDR3 is made up of 12 amino acids. CDR1 and CDR2 (germline): SGHTA, FQGNSA.

The rearrangement joins TRBV11-2 to TRBJ1-2; tentatively, D is TRBD1 (6 bases). CDR3 size: 15 residues. CDR1 is SGHAT, CDR2 FQNNGV, per germline. V was shortened by 3 bases and J by 0 bases, with 11 bases between the two germline ends. This CDR3 is CASSFGQKTNYGYTF. The DNA of the CDR3 is TGTGCCAGCAGCTTTGGACAGAAAACTAACTATGGCTACACCTTC.

The genes are TRBV10-3 and TRBJ2-7; perhaps TRBD2 as D (5 bases). The CDR3 is 13 residues long. V lost 11 bases, J lost 7 bases, and 21 bases lay in between. CDR1 is ENHRY and CDR2 is SYGVKD in the germline V gene. The CDR3, as DNA: TGTGCCTCAATGGAGACATCCCCGGGGGAGCAGTACTTC. Translating gives CASMETSPGEQYF.

The CDR3 loop is CASSLPSRGDNEQFF. In DNA form, the CDR3 reads TGTGCCAGCAGCTTACCCTCGCGGGGAGACAATGAGCAGTTCTTC. The rearrangement joins TRBV7-9 to TRBJ2-1; TRBD2 is a possible D gene (6 bases). The CDR3 sequence is 15 residues long. The ends were cut back, 2 bases at V and 5 bases at J, with 13 bases in the middle. Germline V gene lookup returns CDR1 SEHNR and CDR2 FQNEAQ (reference sequence).

The V and J genes are TRBV6-2 or TRBV6-3 and TRBJ2-7; D is ambiguous. The CDR3 has 15 amino acids. V was cut by 4 bases and J by 5 bases, with 18 bases left in between. Germline lookup yields CDR1 MNHEY and CDR2 SVGEGT. CDR3 nucleotide sequence: TGTGCCAGCAGTTCGTCCGGGTCAAGCGTACACGAGCAGTACGTC. Its translation is CASSSSGSSVHEQYV.

The chain carries TRBV6-2 or TRBV6-3 and TRBJ1-5, with 7 bases fitting TRBD1. The V and J ends lost 6 bases and 6 bases, in that order; junction bases with no gene match: 11. This CDR3 has 15 amino acids. Germline V lookup: CDR1 MNHEY, CDR2 SVGEGT. CDR3 amino acids: CASSTTGFGSQPQHF. The CDR3 bases are TGTGCCAGCAGCACGACAGGGTTCGGGAGTCAGCCCCAGCATTTT.

The chain joins TRBV28 to TRBJ1-2; no definite D call. Per germline, CDR1 MDHEN and CDR2 SYDVKM. The CDR3 covers 12 residues. Deletions cut 8 bases from V and 0 bases from J, with 7 bases between. The CDR3 DNA reads as TGTGCCAGCGGGCAGACTAACTATGGCTACACCTTC. This sequence encodes CASGQTNYGYTF.

The rearrangement joins TRBV5-4 to TRBJ2-3, with D possibly being TRBD2 (7 bases). Trimming took off 0 bases at V and 3 bases at J, with 11 bases between the two ends. The CDR3 totals 15 residues. Germline loops: CDR1 SGHNT, CDR2 YYREEE (reference sequence). Here the CDR3 reads CASSLGGGQTDTQYF. The CDR3 DNA follows: TGTGCCAGCAGCTTGGGGGGGGGCCAGACAGATACGCAGTATTTT.

V and J are TRBV2 and TRBJ1-4; a weak D match, TRBD1 (6 bases). Trimming removed 8 bases from V and 0 bases from J, with 10 bases in between. Germline V gene lookup returns CDR1 SNHLY and CDR2 FYNNEI. The CDR3 length is 14 residues. The CDR3 loop is CASRGAPTNEKLFF. The CDR3 coding sequence is TGTGCCAGCCGGGGGGCCCCAACTAATGAAAAACTGTTTTTT.

CDR3 residues: CATSGPGGQPQHF. In DNA, the CDR3 is TGTGCCACCAGTGGGCCAGGGGGTCAGCCCCAGCATTTT. This chain joins TRBV24-1 and TRBJ1-5, with TRBD1 matching 7 bases. V lost 5 bases and J lost 6; bases outside the gene matches: 3. This CDR3 is built from 13 residues. Germline V gene sequence: CDR1 KGHDR, CDR2 SFDVKD.

The CDR3 nucleotides are TGTGCCATCAGCCAGGGGGACTATGGCTACACCTTC. Protein product: CAISQGDYGYTF. V and J are TRBV10-3 and TRBJ1-2; 7 bases are a match to TRBD1. CDR1 ENHRY and CDR2 SYGVKD come from the germline V gene. V trimming: 6 bases; J trimming: 3 bases; junction bases outside the gene matches: 1. This CDR3 region has 12 residues.

The chain uses TRBV10-3 and TRBJ1-1; possible D gene TRBD1, 6 bases. CDR3 size: 14 residues. Trimming left V 4 bases short and J 3 bases short, with 12 bases between. The germline CDR1 and CDR2 sequences are ENHRY and SYGVKD. CDR3 nucleotide sequence: TGTGCCATCAGTGCAGACAGGCAGTACACTGAAGCTTTCTTT. Translation gives CAISADRQYTEAFF.

The rearrangement links TRBV11-3 to TRBJ2-5, with D perhaps TRBD1 (6 bases). Trimming removed 4 bases from V and 4 bases from J, with 7 bases in between. The germline gives CDR1 SGHNT, CDR2 YENEEA. CDR3 length equals 12 residues. The CDR3 region has the DNA TGTGCCAGCAGCTCGGACAGAGAGACCCAGTACTTC. It yields the protein CASSSDRETQYF.

This sequence joins TRBV12-3 or TRBV12-4 and TRBJ1-2, with 9 bases fitting TRBD1. The CDR3 runs 13 residues. V gave up 3 bases and J gave up 7 bases; unmatched junction bases: 3. The CDR3 sequence: CASSLDRGIGYTF. Written as DNA, the CDR3 is TGTGCCAGCAGTTTGGACAGGGGTATTGGCTACACCTTC.

The V gene is TRBV30, the J gene TRBJ2-1, with 7 nucleotides matching TRBD2. CDR3 length equals 14 residues. Per the germline V gene, CDR1 is GTSNPN and CDR2 is SVGIG (reference sequence). The V segment lost 5 bases and the J segment 0 bases; nucleotides outside the gene matches: 4. DNA of the CDR3: TGTGCCTGGCTTCCTAGCGGCTCCTACAATGAGCAGTTCTTC. Translation gives CAWLPSGSYNEQFF.